Here is one TCR beta chain with its context. Its antigen remains unidentified. This CDR3 is 15 amino acids long. Per the germline V gene, CDR1 is MDHEN and CDR2 is SYDVKM. With V trimmed by 6 bases and J by 1 base, 1 base remained unmatched. Using RNA template, CDR3s of TCR alpha and beta were amplified with iRepertoire arm-PCR. For one-step reverse transcription and amplification, 100-400 ng of tissue mRNA or PBMC total RNA was used. TCRdb fed the multiplex PCR reads into MiXCR, producing one record per CDR3 protein. The sample holds over 120,000 distinct CDR3 sequences; approximately 40% are singletons and the top ten take over 15%. This sample stems from a study of glioma-infiltrating T cells. Study-wide results and limits: Tissue-blood divergence was below expectation in non-neoplastic patients, above in gliomas.

The clonotype was recovered from a human donor with low-grade glioma or glioblastoma, undergoing nonglioma brain surgery, or in good health (not recorded which). The V gene is TRBV28, the J gene TRBJ2-3, with 13 bases aligning to TRBD2. The sequenced sample consisted of glioma tissue, nonneoplastic brain tissue, or PBMCs (not recorded which). The CDR3 nucleotides are TGTGCCAGCAGAGGGACTAGCGGGGGCACAGATACGCAGTATTTT. It codes for CASRGTSGGTDTQYF. Variable domain in full (rest from reference TRBV28 and TRBJ2-3): DVKVTQSSRYLVKRTGEKVFLECVQDMDHENMFWYRQDPGLGLRLIYFSYDVKMKEKGDIPEGYSVSREKKERFSLILESASTNQTSMYLCASRGTSGGTDTQYFGPGTRLTVL.